This T cell receptor beta chain was found in a study of T cell repertoires in cytomegalovirus infection. Study details: A matching HLA type, together with CMV infection, was signaled by public TCR beta signatures. Study-level findings and limits: People with CMV and the relevant HLA were identified by cumulative public TCR beta family frequency. Predominance within the ex vivo response was attributable to HLA-C-restricted CMV-specific TCR beta clonotypes.

As concerns this clonotype: Its antigen is unidentified.

CDR1 and CDR2 (germline): DFQATT, SNEGSKA (reference sequence). The CDR3 contains 17 residues. Trimming took 3 bases from V and 0 from J; bases not matched to a gene: 10. TCRdb reprocessed the reads via MiXCR and lists one record per CDR3 protein. The sample includes about 830,000 distinct CDR3 sequences, around a third seen only once; the top ten take roughly an eighth. The V gene is TRBV20-1, the J gene TRBJ2-1; TRBD1 aligns across 8 bases. This specimen was cultured CD8+ T cells from PBMCs, taken from culture after CMV antigen stimulation. This sequence originates from a human donor in good health (CMV status not recorded). Some clones in this sample may be carry-over from other donors' samples. The CDR3 DNA follows: TGCAGTGCTAGTACAGGGGGAATTAGGAGCTCCTACAATGAGCAGTTCTTC. Its translation: CSASTGGIRSSYNEQFF.